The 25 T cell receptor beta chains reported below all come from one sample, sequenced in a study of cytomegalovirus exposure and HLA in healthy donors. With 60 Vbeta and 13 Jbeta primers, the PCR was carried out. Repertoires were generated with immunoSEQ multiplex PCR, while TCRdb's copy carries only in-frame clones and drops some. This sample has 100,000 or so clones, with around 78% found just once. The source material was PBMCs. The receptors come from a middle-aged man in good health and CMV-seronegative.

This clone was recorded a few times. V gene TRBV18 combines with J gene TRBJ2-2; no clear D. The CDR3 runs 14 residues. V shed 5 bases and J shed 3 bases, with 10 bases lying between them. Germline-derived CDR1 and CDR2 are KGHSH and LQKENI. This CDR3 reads CASSGDSDTGELFF. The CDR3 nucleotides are TGTGCCAGCTCAGGCGACTCAGACACCGGGGAGCTGTTTTTT.

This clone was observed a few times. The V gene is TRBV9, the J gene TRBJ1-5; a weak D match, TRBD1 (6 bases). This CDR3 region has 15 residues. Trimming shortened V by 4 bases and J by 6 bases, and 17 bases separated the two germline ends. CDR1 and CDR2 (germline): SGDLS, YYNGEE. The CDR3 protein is CASSTPRPRGQPQHF. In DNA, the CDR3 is TGTGCCAGCAGCACCCCGCGCCCCAGGGGTCAGCCCCAGCATTTT.

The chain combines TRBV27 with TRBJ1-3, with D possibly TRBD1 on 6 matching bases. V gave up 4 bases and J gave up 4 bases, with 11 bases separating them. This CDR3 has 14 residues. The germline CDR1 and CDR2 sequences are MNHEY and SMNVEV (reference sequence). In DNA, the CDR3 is TGTGCCAGCAGTTCCGGGGGGCGGGGAAACACCATATATTTT. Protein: CASSSGGRGNTIYF.

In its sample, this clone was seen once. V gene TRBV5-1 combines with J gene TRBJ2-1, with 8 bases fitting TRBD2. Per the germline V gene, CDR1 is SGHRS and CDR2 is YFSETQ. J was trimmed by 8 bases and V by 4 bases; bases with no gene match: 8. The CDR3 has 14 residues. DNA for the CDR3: TGCGCCAGCAGCCGTGCGGGGGGCAGGGATGAGCAGTTCTTC. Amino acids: CASSRAGGRDEQFF.

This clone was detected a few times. The CDR3 reads CASSLSIAGAYEQYF. In DNA form, the CDR3 reads TGTGCCAGCAGCTTATCGATTGCAGGGGCCTACGAGCAGTACTTC. The chain has TRBV11-2 and TRBJ2-7; tentatively, D is TRBD1 (6 bases). Trimming left V 2 bases short and J 2 bases short, with 13 bases between. The V gene's germline CDR1 is SGHAT and CDR2 FQNNGV. The CDR3 covers 15 residues.

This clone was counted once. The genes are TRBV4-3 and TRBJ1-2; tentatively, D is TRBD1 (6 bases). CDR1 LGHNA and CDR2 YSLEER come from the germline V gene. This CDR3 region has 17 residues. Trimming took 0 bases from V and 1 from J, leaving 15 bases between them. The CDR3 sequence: CASSQDRGSAFNYGYTF. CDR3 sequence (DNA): TGCGCCAGCAGCCAAGATAGGGGGAGCGCTTTTAACTATGGCTACACCTTC.

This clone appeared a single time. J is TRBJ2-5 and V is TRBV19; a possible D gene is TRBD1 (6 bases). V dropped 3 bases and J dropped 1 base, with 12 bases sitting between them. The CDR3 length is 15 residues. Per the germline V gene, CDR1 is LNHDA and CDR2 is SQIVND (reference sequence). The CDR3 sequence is CASSMGPGAQETQYF. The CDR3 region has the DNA TGTGCCAGTAGTATGGGGCCAGGGGCCCAAGAGACCCAGTACTTC.

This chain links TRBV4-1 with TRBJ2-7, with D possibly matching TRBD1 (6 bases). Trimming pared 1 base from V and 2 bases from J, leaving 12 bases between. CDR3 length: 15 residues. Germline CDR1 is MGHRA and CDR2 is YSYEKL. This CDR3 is CASSQVADSAYEQYF. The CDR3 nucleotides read TGCGCCAGCAGCCAAGTTGCGGACAGTGCCTACGAGCAGTACTTC.

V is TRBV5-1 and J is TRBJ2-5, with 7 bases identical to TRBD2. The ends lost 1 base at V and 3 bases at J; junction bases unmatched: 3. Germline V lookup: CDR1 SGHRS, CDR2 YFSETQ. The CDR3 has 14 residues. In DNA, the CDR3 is TGCGCCAGCAGCTTGCGCGGGGGAGAAGAGACCCAGTACTTC. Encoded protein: CASSLRGGEETQYF.

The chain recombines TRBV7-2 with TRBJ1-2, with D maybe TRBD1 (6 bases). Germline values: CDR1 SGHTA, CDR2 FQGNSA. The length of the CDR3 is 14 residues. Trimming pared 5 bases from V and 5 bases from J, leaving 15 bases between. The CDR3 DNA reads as TGTGCCAGCAGCCGGGCGGGGGGGGCTTATGGCTACACCTTC. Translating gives CASSRAGGAYGYTF. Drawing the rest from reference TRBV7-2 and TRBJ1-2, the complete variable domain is GAGVSQSPSNKVTEKGKDVELRCDPISGHTALYWYRQSLGQGLEFLIYFQGNSAPDKSGLPSDRFSAERTGGSVSTLTIQRTQQEDSAVYLCASSRAGGAYGYTFGSGTRLTVV.

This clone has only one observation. The CDR3 spells CATSLGLLGTDTQYF. CDR3 coding DNA: TGTGCCACCTCCTTGGGACTTTTGGGCACAGATACGCAGTATTTT. J is TRBJ2-3 and V is TRBV7-3; weak D call: TRBD2 (6 bases). The CDR3 loop spans 15 amino acids. The germline V and J ends were trimmed by 10 bases and 1 base, with 18 bases remaining between them. Germline V gives CDR1 SGHTA, CDR2 FQGTGA.

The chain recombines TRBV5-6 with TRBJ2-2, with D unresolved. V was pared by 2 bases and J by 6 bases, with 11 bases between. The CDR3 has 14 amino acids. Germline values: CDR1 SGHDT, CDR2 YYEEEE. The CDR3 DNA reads TGTGCCAGCAGCTTTATCGGGTGGGCCGGGGAGCTGTTTTTT. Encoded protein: CASSFIGWAGELFF.

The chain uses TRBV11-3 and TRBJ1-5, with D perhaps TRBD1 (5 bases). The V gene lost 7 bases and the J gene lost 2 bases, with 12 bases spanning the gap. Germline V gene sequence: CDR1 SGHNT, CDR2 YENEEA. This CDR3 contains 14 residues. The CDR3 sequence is CASTAGLCNQPQHF. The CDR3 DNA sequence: TGTGCCAGCACCGCAGGGTTGTGCAATCAGCCCCAGCATTTT.

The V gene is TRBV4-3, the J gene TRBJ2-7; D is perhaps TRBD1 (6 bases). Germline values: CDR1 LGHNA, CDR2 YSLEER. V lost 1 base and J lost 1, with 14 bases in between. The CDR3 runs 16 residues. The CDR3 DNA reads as TGCGCCAGCAGCCAAGCCCACCAGACAGGATCCTACGAGCAGTACTTC. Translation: CASSQAHQTGSYEQYF.

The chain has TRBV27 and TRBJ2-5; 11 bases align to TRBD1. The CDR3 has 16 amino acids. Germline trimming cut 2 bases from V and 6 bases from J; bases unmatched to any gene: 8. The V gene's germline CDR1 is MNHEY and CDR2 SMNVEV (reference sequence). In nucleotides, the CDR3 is TGTGCCAGCAGTTTACTTACCGGGACAGGGGGAAAGACCCAGTACTTC. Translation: CASSLLTGTGGKTQYF.

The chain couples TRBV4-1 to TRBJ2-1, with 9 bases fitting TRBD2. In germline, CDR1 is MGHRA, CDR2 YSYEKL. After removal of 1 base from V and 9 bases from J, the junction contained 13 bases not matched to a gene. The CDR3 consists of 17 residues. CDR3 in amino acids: CASSQVNRLAGFTEQFF. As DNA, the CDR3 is TGCGCCAGCAGCCAAGTAAATAGGCTAGCGGGGTTTACTGAGCAGTTCTTC.

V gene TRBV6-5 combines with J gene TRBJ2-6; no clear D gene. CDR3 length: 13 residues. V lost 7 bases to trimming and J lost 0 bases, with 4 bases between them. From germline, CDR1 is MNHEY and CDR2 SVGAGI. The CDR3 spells CASTSSGANVLTF. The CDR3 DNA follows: TGTGCCAGCACCTCCTCTGGGGCCAACGTCCTGACTTTC.

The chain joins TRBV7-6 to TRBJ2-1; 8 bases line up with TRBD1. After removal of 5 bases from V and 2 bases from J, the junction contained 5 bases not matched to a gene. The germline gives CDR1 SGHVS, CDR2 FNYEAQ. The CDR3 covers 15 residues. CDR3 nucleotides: TGTGCCAGCAGCCCAGACAGGGGACCCTACAATGAGCAGTTCTTC. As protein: CASSPDRGPYNEQFF.

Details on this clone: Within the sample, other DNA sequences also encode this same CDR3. CDR3 amino acids: CASSRTFQETQYF. Here the CDR3 DNA reads TGTGCCAGCAGCCGGACATTCCAAGAGACCCAGTACTTC. This chain uses TRBV7-2 with TRBJ2-5; D is possibly TRBD1 (5 bases). V lost 5 bases and J 1 base, leaving 8 bases between the germline ends. The CDR3 is made up of 13 amino acids. CDR1 is SGHTA and CDR2 is FQGNSA in the germline V gene. The entire variable domain, with the rest obtained from reference TRBV7-2 and TRBJ2-5, is as follows: GAGVSQSPSNKVTEKGKDVELRCDPISGHTALYWYRQSLGQGLEFLIYFQGNSAPDKSGLPSDRFSAERTGGSVSTLTIQRTQQEDSAVYLCASSRTFQETQYFGPGTRLLVL.

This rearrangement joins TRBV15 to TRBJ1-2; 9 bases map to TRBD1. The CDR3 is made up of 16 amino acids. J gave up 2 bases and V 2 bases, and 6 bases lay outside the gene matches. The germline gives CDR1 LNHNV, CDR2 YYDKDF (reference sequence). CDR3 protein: CATSRTGTGFNYGYTF. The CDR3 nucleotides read TGTGCCACCAGCAGAACCGGGACAGGGTTCAACTATGGCTACACCTTC.

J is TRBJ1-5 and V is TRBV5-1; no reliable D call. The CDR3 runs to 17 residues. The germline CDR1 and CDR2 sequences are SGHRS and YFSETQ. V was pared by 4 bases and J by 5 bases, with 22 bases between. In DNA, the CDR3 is TGCGCCAGCAGCGAGTATCCGTCGGCCCTTCGGGATCAGCCCCAGCATTTT. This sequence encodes CASSEYPSALRDQPQHF.

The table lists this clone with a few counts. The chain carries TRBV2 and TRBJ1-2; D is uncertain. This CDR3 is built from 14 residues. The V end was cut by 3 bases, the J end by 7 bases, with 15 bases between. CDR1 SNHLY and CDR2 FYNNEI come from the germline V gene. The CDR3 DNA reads TGTGCCAGCAGTGAGGAGTCAGCGCGGGGTGGCTACACCTTC. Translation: CASSEESARGGYTF.

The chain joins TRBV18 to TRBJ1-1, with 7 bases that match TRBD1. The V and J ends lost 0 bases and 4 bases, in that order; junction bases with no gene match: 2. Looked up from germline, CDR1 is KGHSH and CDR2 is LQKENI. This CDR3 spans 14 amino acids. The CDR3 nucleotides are TGTGCCAGCTCACCACCGTCAGGGGGCACTGAAGCTTTCTTT. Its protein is CASSPPSGGTEAFF.

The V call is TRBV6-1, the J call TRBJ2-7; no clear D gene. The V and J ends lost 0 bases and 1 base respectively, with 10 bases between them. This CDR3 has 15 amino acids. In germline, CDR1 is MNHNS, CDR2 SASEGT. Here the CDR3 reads CASSEANSPSYEQYF. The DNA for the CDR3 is TGTGCCAGCAGTGAAGCAAACAGCCCATCCTACGAGCAGTACTTC.

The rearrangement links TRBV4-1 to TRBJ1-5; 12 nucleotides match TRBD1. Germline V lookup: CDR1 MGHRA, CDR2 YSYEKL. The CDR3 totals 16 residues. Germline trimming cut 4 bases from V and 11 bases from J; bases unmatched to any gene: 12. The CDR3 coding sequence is TGCGCCAGCAGCCCACGTGGGACAGGGGGCCTCCTAGCCCAGCATTTT. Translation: CASSPRGTGGLLAQHF.